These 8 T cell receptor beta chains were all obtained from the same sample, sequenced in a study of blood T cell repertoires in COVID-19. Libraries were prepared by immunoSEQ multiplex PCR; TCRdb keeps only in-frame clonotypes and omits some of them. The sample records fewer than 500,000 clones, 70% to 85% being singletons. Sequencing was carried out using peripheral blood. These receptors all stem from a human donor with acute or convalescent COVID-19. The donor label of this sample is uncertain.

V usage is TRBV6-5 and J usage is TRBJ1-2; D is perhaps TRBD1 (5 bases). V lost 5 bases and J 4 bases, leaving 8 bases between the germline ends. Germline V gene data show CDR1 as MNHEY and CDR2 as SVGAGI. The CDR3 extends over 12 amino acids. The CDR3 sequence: CASSPDSYGYTF. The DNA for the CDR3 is TGTGCCAGCAGTCCAGACAGCTATGGCTACACCTTC.

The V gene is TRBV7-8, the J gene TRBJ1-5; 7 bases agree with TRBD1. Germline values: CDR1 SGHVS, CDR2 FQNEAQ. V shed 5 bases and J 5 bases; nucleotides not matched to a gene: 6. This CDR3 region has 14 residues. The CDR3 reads CASSHRGVDQPQHF. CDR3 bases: TGTGCCAGCAGCCACAGGGGAGTCGATCAGCCCCAGCATTTT.

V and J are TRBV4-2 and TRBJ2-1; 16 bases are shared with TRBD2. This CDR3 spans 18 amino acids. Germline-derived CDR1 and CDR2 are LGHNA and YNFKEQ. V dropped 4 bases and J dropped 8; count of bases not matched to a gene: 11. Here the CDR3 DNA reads TGTGCCAGCAGCCCCCGACCGGGACTAGCGGGAGGGGTCTATGAGCAGTTCTTC. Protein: CASSPRPGLAGGVYEQFF.

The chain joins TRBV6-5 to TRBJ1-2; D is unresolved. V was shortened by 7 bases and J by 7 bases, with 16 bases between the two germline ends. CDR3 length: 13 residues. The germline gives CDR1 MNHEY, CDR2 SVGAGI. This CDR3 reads CASKKDSIGGYTF. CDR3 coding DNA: TGTGCCAGCAAGAAGGACTCCATCGGTGGCTACACCTTC.

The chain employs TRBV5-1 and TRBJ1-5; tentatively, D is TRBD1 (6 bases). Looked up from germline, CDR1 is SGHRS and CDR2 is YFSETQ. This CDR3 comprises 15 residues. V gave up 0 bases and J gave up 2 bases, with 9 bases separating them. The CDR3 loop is CASSLAGQGNQPQHF. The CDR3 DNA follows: TGCGCCAGCAGCTTGGCGGGACAAGGCAATCAGCCCCAGCATTTT. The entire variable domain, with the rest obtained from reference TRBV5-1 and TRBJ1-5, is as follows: KAGVTQTPRYLIKTRGQQVTLSCSPISGHRSVSWYQQTPGQGLQFLFEYFSETQRNKGNFPGRFSGRQFSNSRSEMNVSTLELGDSALYLCASSLAGQGNQPQHFGDGTRLSIL.

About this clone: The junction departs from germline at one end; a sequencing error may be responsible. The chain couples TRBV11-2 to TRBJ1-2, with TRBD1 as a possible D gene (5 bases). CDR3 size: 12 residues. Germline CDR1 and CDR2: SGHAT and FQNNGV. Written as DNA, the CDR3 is TGTGCCAGCAGCCGAAGGACAAGCCTACCCTCCTTC. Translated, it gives CASSRRTSLPSF.

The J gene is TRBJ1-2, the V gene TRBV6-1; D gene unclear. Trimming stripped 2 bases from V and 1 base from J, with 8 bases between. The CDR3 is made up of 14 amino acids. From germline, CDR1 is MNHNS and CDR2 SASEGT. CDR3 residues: CASSELGSNYGYTF. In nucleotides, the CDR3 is TGTGCCAGCAGTGAATTGGGCAGTAACTATGGCTACACCTTC.

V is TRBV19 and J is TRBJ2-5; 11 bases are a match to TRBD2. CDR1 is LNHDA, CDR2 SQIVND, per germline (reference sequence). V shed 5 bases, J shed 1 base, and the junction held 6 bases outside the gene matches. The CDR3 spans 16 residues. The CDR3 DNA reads TGTGCCAGTAGTTTGGGACTAGCGGTTTTCCAAGAGACCCAGTACTTC. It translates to CASSLGLAVFQETQYF.